These 17 T cell receptor beta chains were sequenced from one sample in a study of sequential checkpoint blockade in melanoma. The treatment: randomized to nivolumab then ipilimumab (arm A) or the reverse (arm B). The protocol was immunoSEQ multiplex PCR, while the TCRdb copy is restricted to in-frame clones and leaves out a portion. The data contain about 10,000 clones, roughly 75% of them singletons. Specimen: CD8+ T cells sorted from blood (inferred from file names), collected from a patient given nivolumab and ipilimumab in sequence. The source of these receptors is a human donor with melanoma.

The chain joins TRBV7-8 to TRBJ1-5, with 8 positions matching TRBD1. Germline CDR1 SGHVS, CDR2 FQNEAQ. The CDR3 spans 15 residues. V lost 6 bases, J lost 4 bases, and 8 bases stayed unmatched. The CDR3 region has the DNA TGTGCCAGCAGTCGAGACAGGGGAAATAATCAGCCCCAGCATTTT. Protein sequence: CASSRDRGNNQPQHF.

This CDR3 is CASRPPTDYGGDTQYF. In DNA form, the CDR3 reads TGTGCCAGCAGGCCCCCGACCGACTATGGAGGAGATACGCAGTATTTT. This sequence joins TRBV27 and TRBJ2-3, with a tentative D call TRBD2 (5 bases). The V end lost 6 bases, the J end lost 5 bases, and 21 bases lay between the germline ends. Germline loops: CDR1 MNHEY, CDR2 SMNVEV (reference sequence). The CDR3 has 16 amino acids.

This clone was counted between two and nine times. The rearrangement links TRBV5-6 to TRBJ2-7; 9 bases agree with TRBD1. Germline V CDR1 and CDR2: SGHDT, YYEEEE. This CDR3 is built from 14 residues. Trimming removed 0 bases from V and 6 bases from J; junction bases left unmatched: 4. The CDR3 DNA reads TGTGCCAGCAGCTTGGTACAGGGGGCGGCCGAGCAGTACTTC. Its translation is CASSLVQGAAEQYF. Full variable domain (outside the CDR3, taken from reference TRBV5-6 and TRBJ2-7): DAGVTQSPTHLIKTRGQQVTLRCSPKSGHDTVSWYQQALGQGPQFIFQYYEEEERQRGNFPDRFSGHQFPNYSSELNVNALLLGDSALYLCASSLVQGAAEQYFGPGTRLTVT.

This clone was seen once. V gene TRBV4-1 combines with J gene TRBJ2-1; TRBD1 aligns across 8 bases. With V trimmed by 0 bases and J by 6 bases, 10 bases remained unmatched. There are 17 residues in the CDR3. Germline V gene sequence: CDR1 MGHRA, CDR2 YSYEKL. Here the CDR3 reads CASSQEFRTQGANEQFF. The CDR3 region has the DNA TGCGCCAGCAGCCAAGAATTTAGGACGCAGGGGGCCAATGAGCAGTTCTTC.

The V and J genes are TRBV4-2 and TRBJ2-7, with TRBD2 identical over 10 bases. The CDR3 has 15 amino acids. Germline trimming cut 0 bases from V and 5 bases from J; bases unmatched to any gene: 4. Germline CDR1 reads LGHNA; CDR2 reads YNFKEQ. CDR3 in amino acids: CASSQEAGGPDEQYF. The DNA of the CDR3 is TGTGCCAGCAGCCAAGAAGCGGGAGGGCCCGACGAGCAGTACTTC.

The genes are TRBV19 and TRBJ2-7; TRBD2 agrees at 8 bases. V lost 3 bases and J lost 2; bases outside the gene matches: 0. The CDR3 is 13 amino acids. The germline gives CDR1 LNHDA, CDR2 SQIVND (reference sequence). The CDR3 spells CASSMGLAYEQYF. The CDR3 DNA is TGTGCCAGTAGTATGGGACTAGCCTACGAGCAGTACTTC.

This chain joins TRBV7-9 and TRBJ2-4; 11 bases map to TRBD2. Trimming cost V 5 bases and J 9 bases; bases outside gene matches: 9. CDR3 size: 15 residues. From germline, CDR1 is SEHNR and CDR2 FQNEAQ (reference sequence). CDR3 sequence (DNA): TGTGCCAGCAGCGCGCTGACTAGCGGGAAAGGCATTCAGTACTTC. The encoded protein is CASSALTSGKGIQYF.

This clone was observed a handful of times. The V call is TRBV2, the J call TRBJ1-5, with D possibly being TRBD1 (6 bases). Germline CDR1 and CDR2: SNHLY and FYNNEI. CDR3 length equals 14 residues. V gave up 7 bases and J gave up 3 bases, with 13 bases separating them. CDR3 in amino acids: CASTEGQYNQPQHF. The CDR3 nucleotides read TGTGCCAGCACTGAGGGACAATACAATCAGCCCCAGCATTTT. Using reference TRBV2 and TRBJ1-5 for the parts outside the CDR3, the full variable domain is EPEVTQTPSHQVTQMGQEVILRCVPISNHLYFYWYRQILGQKVEFLVSFYNNEISEKSEIFDDQFSVERPDGSNFTLKIRSTKLEDSAMYFCASTEGQYNQPQHFGDGTRLSIL.

This clone was found once. V is TRBV5-4 and J is TRBJ1-1, with 10 positions matching TRBD1. The CDR3 totals 17 residues. V was clipped by 4 bases and J by 4 bases; unmatched bases: 13. Germline CDR1 SGHNT, CDR2 YYREEE (reference sequence). CDR3 DNA sequence: TGTGCCAGCAGCCTAGTCCCGGGACAGGGGTTGGGCACTGAAGCTTTCTTT. Its protein product is CASSLVPGQGLGTEAFF.

By sample share, this clone is hyperexpanded. The chain uses TRBV5-4 and TRBJ1-1; 10 bases align to TRBD1. The ends lost 4 bases at V and 8 bases at J; junction bases unmatched: 5. The CDR3 has 13 residues. Germline V gene sequence: CDR1 SGHNT, CDR2 YYREEE (reference sequence). CDR3 DNA sequence: TGTGCCAGCAGCACCGACAGGGGGCAGGAAGCTTTCTTT. This sequence encodes CASSTDRGQEAFF.

The chain uses TRBV7-3 and TRBJ2-1, with 7 bases identical to TRBD2. The CDR3 sequence is 17 residues long. Germline CDR1 and CDR2: SGHTA and FQGTGA. J lost 6 bases, V lost 5 bases, and 16 bases had no gene match. The CDR3 region is CASSPSMGRGGSNEQFF. CDR3 sequence (DNA): TGTGCCAGCAGCCCCTCGATGGGGCGGGGAGGGAGCAATGAGCAGTTCTTC.

This chain uses TRBV25-1 with TRBJ2-1; 11 bases map to TRBD2. The CDR3 spans 15 residues. Germline assignment: CDR1 MGHDK and CDR2 SYGVNS. The V segment lost 4 bases and the J segment 4 bases; nucleotides outside the gene matches: 3. For the CDR3, the DNA is TGTGCCAGCAGTGGGACTAGCGGGCATTACAATGAGCAGTTCTTC. Translating it yields CASSGTSGHYNEQFF.

The chain uses TRBV10-1 and TRBJ2-7, with TRBD1 identical over 10 bases. J was trimmed by 5 bases and V by 10 bases; bases with no gene match: 14. CDR3 length equals 15 residues. In germline, CDR1 is WNHNN, CDR2 SYGVQD (reference sequence). The CDR3 here is CATSARDRGSHEQYF. CDR3 DNA sequence: TGCGCCACCTCAGCCCGGGACAGGGGTTCCCACGAGCAGTACTTC.

This chain links TRBV19 with TRBJ2-1, with TRBD2 as a possible D gene (5 bases). The V gene lost 6 bases and the J gene lost 7 bases, with 10 bases spanning the gap. Germline-derived CDR1 and CDR2 are LNHDA and SQIVND (reference sequence). CDR3 length: 12 residues. The CDR3 loop reads CASRSGGNEQFF. The CDR3 DNA reads as TGTGCCAGTAGATCAGGAGGAAATGAGCAGTTCTTC.

The V and J genes are TRBV30 and TRBJ1-5, with D unresolved. CDR1 and CDR2 from the germline V gene are GTSNPN and SVGIG (reference sequence). The CDR3 covers 14 residues. With 2 bases removed from V and 2 bases from J, the gap between germline ends came to 10 bases. The CDR3 DNA is TGTGCCTGGAGTTTCCGCGGGGGCAATCAGCCCCAGCATTTT. Protein: CAWSFRGGNQPQHF.

V usage is TRBV6-5 and J usage is TRBJ1-2; D is possibly TRBD1 (5 bases). The CDR3 is 13 amino acids. V was clipped by 5 bases and J by 8 bases, with 15 bases between them. Germline values: CDR1 MNHEY, CDR2 SVGAGI. Written as DNA, the CDR3 is TGTGCCAGCAGTACGGAGTGGGGGGGAGGCTACACCTTC. Translated, it gives CASSTEWGGGYTF.

This sequence joins TRBV9 and TRBJ2-3; weak D call: TRBD1 (6 bases). The CDR3 is made up of 16 amino acids. In germline, CDR1 is SGDLS, CDR2 YYNGEE. V gave up 1 base and J gave up 1 base, with 13 bases separating them. DNA of the CDR3: TGTGCCAGCAGCGTAAGTACAGGGATGGGCACAGATACGCAGTATTTT. It is translated as CASSVSTGMGTDTQYF. Variable domain in full (rest from reference TRBV9 and TRBJ2-3): DSGVTQTPKHLITATGQRVTLRCSPRSGDLSVYWYQQSLDQGLQFLIQYYNGEERAKGNILERFSAQQFPDLHSELNLSSLELGDSALYFCASSVSTGMGTDTQYFGPGTRLTVL.